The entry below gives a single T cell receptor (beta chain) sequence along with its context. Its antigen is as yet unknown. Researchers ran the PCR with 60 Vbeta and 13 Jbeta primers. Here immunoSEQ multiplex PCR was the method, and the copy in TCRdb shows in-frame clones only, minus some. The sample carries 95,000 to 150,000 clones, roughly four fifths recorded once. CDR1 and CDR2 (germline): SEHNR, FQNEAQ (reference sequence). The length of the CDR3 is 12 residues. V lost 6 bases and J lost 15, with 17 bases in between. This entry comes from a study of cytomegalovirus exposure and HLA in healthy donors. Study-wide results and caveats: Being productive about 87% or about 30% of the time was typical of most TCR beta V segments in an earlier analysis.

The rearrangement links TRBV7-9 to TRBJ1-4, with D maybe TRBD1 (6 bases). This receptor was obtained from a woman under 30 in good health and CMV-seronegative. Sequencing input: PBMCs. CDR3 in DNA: TGTGCCAGCAGGGCGATAACAGGGCGTATGTTTTTT. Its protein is CASRAITGRMFF.